Shown below are 30 T cell receptor beta chains from a single sample sequenced in a study of response to subunit inactivated influenza vaccine (dated by TCRdb to the late 2010s). The receptor library was made with RT-PCR. Sequencing was performed on an Illumina HiSeq 2500. The raw public data were reprocessed by TCRdb itself: fastp quality trimming at Q25, MiXCR clonotype calling, in-frame beta chains only. For every CDR3 protein sequence, its rows merge into one entry that carries the most common genes and DNA. Within this sample are around 500,000 distinct CDR3 sequences, with roughly 9.8% of them counted one time only. 9.5% to 15% of the sample belongs to the ten largest clones. The sample's time point label, in plain terms: 45 days after influenza vaccine administration. Sequences were derived from PBMCs from blood, sampled about 40 days after vaccination. The receptors come from a man aged 50 to 60 who received an inactivated influenza vaccine. Donor details come from another sample of the same person, matched by shared clones.

This clonotype was recorded many times. The J gene is TRBJ2-1, the V gene TRBV7-2; 10 positions agree with TRBD2. The CDR3 has 15 residues. The germline gives CDR1 SGHTA, CDR2 FQGNSA. With V trimmed by 1 base and J by 9 bases, 6 bases remained unmatched. CDR3 coding DNA: TGTGCCAGCAGCTTAGTCCTAGCGGGAGATCCTGAGCAGTTCTTC. It yields the protein CASSLVLAGDPEQFF. The variable domain in full, completed from reference TRBV7-2 and TRBJ2-1, reads GAGVSQSPSNKVTEKGKDVELRCDPISGHTALYWYRQSLGQGLEFLIYFQGNSAPDKSGLPSDRFSAERTGGSVSTLTIQRTQQEDSAVYLCASSLVLAGDPEQFFGPGTRLTVL.

This clonotype was counted a few times. The gene calls are TRBV3-1 and TRBJ2-5; D gene unclear. Germline CDR1 reads LGHDT; CDR2 reads YNNKEL (reference sequence). The CDR3 is 15 amino acids. V was pared by 4 bases and J by 3 bases, with 15 bases between. The CDR3 region has the DNA TGTGCCAGCAGCCTAACTGGGCGGTTAAAAGAGACCCAGTACTTC. Translated, it gives CASSLTGRLKETQYF.

The rearrangement uses TRBV7-3 and TRBJ2-5; D perhaps matches TRBD1 (6 bases). Trimming stripped 5 bases from V and 4 bases from J, with 14 bases between. The V gene's germline CDR1 is SGHTA and CDR2 FQGTGA. CDR3 length: 14 amino acids. The CDR3 nucleotides are TGTGCCAGCAGCCAGACAGGTTACGGAGAGACCCAGTACTTC. Translation gives CASSQTGYGETQYF.

This clonotype has just a few counts. The germline gene is not matched at one end of the junction; a read error may be the cause. The rearrangement links TRBV12-3 or TRBV12-4 to TRBJ2-2; 7 bases map to TRBD1. CDR3 size: 15 residues. CDR3 amino acids: CASILHRTGTGELFF. The DNA for the CDR3 is TGTGCCAGCATACTCCACCGGACAGGCACCGGTGAGCTGTTTTTT.

This clonotype turned up a few times. The chain combines TRBV3-1 with TRBJ1-2; D is unresolved. Germline V lookup: CDR1 LGHDT, CDR2 YNNKEL (reference sequence). Between the trimmed V and J ends, which lost 1 base and 1 base, there was a span of 4 bases. There are 13 residues in the CDR3. CDR3 region: CASSQGVNYGYTF. CDR3 nucleotides: TGTGCCAGCAGCCAAGGGGTTAACTATGGCTACACCTTC.

A few counts support this clonotype. The V call is TRBV11-2, the J call TRBJ2-5; D unresolved. The CDR3 loop spans 14 amino acids. The germline gives CDR1 SGHAT, CDR2 FQNNGV. The CDR3 nucleotides read TGTGCTAGCTGCCCTAGAGTGGCAGCGGAGACCCAGTACTTC. Its protein is CASCPRVAAETQYF.

This clonotype was seen more than once but under ten times. DNA for the CDR3: TGTGCCAGCAGTGAGGGACAAGGCTTTTCTGGGGCCAACGTCCTGACTTTC. It specifies CASSEGQGFSGANVLTF. This rearrangement joins TRBV6-1 to TRBJ2-6; possibly TRBD1 for D (6 bases). Trimming cost V 3 bases and J 1 base, with 13 bases left between them. Germline V gives CDR1 MNHNS, CDR2 SASEGT. The CDR3 spans 17 residues.

On this clonotype itself: A much larger clone lies a single base off, so this may be a read error. V gene TRBV3-1 combines with J gene TRBJ2-7; D might be TRBD2 (6 bases). The CDR3 length is 11 residues. Per germline, CDR1 LGHDT and CDR2 YNNKEL (reference sequence). Here the CDR3 DNA reads TGTGCCAGCTGCCAGGCGGGATCGCAGTACTTC. Translation: CASCQAGSQYF.

This clonotype has at least ten counts. V is TRBV28 and J is TRBJ2-3, with 7 bases aligning to TRBD1. The CDR3 contains 18 residues. Germline assignment: CDR1 MDHEN and CDR2 SYDVKM. After removal of 1 base from V and 10 bases from J, the junction contained 20 bases not matched to a gene. CDR3 DNA sequence: TGTGCCAGCAGTTTATCACGGGGTTTTGGGACAGCGGAGCCGGCGCAGTATTTT. As protein: CASSLSRGFGTAEPAQYF.

This clonotype was seen more than once but under ten times. This chain links TRBV7-9 with TRBJ1-4; D remains ambiguous. V was pared by 5 bases and J by 1 base, with 11 bases between. The V gene's germline CDR1 is SEHNR and CDR2 FQNEAQ (reference sequence). This CDR3 comprises 15 residues. The CDR3 nucleotides read TGTGCCAGCAGCCCCGGTGGGGTAACTAATGAAAAACTGTTTTTT. The encoded protein is CASSPGGVTNEKLFF.

This clonotype has a handful of counts. The V gene is TRBV6-5, the J gene TRBJ2-1; D gene unclear. Per the germline V gene, CDR1 is MNHEY and CDR2 is SVGAGI. Trimming left V 4 bases short and J 6 bases short, with 13 bases between. This CDR3 is built from 14 residues. This CDR3 reads CASSFYGGVNEQFF. In DNA form, the CDR3 reads TGTGCCAGCAGTTTTTACGGTGGGGTCAATGAGCAGTTCTTC.

This clonotype was seen a handful of times. The chain links TRBV9 to TRBJ2-1; possibly TRBD2 for D (5 bases). The germline gives CDR1 SGDLS, CDR2 YYNGEE. The V gene lost 4 bases and the J gene lost 7 bases, with 21 bases spanning the gap. This CDR3 comprises 16 residues. DNA for the CDR3: TGTGCCAGCAGCTTTTCTCTCTCCCGGGATGCGAATGAGCAGTTCTTC. It codes for CASSFSLSRDANEQFF.

This chain connects TRBV12-3 or TRBV12-4 to TRBJ2-2, with D hard to call. This CDR3 contains 13 residues. Trimming stripped 1 base from V and 8 bases from J, with 8 bases between. The CDR3 spells CASSLVLEGELFF. In DNA, the CDR3 is TGTGCCAGCAGTTTAGTGCTAGAAGGGGAGCTGTTTTTT.

This clonotype has a handful of counts. The rearrangement links TRBV5-1 to TRBJ2-3; 7 bases align to TRBD2. V shed 4 bases and J 2 bases; nucleotides not matched to a gene: 7. The CDR3 consists of 15 residues. The V gene's germline CDR1 is SGHRS and CDR2 YFSETQ. This CDR3 is CASSPVSGATDTQYF. CDR3 nucleotide sequence: TGCGCCAGCAGCCCCGTGAGCGGGGCCACAGATACGCAGTATTTT.

CDR3 loop: CASRSSQNSGGLTDTQYF. In DNA form, the CDR3 reads TGTGCCAGCAGATCCTCACAAAATAGCGGGGGGCTCACAGATACGCAGTATTTT. This rearrangement joins TRBV12-3 or TRBV12-4 to TRBJ2-3; 10 positions match TRBD2. Germline trimming cut 6 bases from V and 2 bases from J; bases unmatched to any gene: 14. The CDR3 extends over 18 amino acids.

This clonotype showed up just a few times. The CDR3 sequence: CASSPDSGASSYEQYF. In nucleotides, the CDR3 is TGTGCCAGCAGCCCCGATAGCGGGGCGAGCTCCTACGAGCAGTACTTC. The chain is built from TRBV7-2 and TRBJ2-7; 8 positions match TRBD2. Germline loops: CDR1 SGHTA, CDR2 FQGNSA. The V segment lost 5 bases and the J segment 0 bases; nucleotides outside the gene matches: 9. The CDR3 totals 16 residues.

The J gene is TRBJ2-5, the V gene TRBV10-1; the match to TRBD2 covers 14 bases. The CDR3 consists of 17 residues. CDR1 WNHNN and CDR2 SYGVQD come from the germline V gene (reference sequence). Losses at the gene ends were 0 bases for V and 3 bases for J; bases not matched to a gene: 3. The CDR3 bases are TGCGCCAGCAGTGAGTCGGTGGGACTAGCGGGGGAAGAGACCCAGTACTTC. This encodes CASSESVGLAGEETQYF.

This clonotype has a count of ten or more. V usage is TRBV7-9 and J usage is TRBJ2-3, with D maybe TRBD1 (5 bases). This CDR3 is 16 amino acids long. Trimming stripped 4 bases from V and 0 bases from J, with 14 bases between. The V gene's germline CDR1 is SEHNR and CDR2 FQNEAQ (reference sequence). The CDR3: CASSSGFTGSTDTQYF. The CDR3 nucleotides are TGTGCCAGCAGCTCAGGGTTCACAGGCAGCACAGATACGCAGTATTTT. The full variable domain, rest sourced from reference TRBV7-9 and TRBJ2-3, is DTGVSQNPRHKITKRGQNVTFRCDPISEHNRLYWYRQTLGQGPEFLTYFQNEAQLEKSRLLSDRFSAERPKGSFSTLEIQRTEQGDSAMYLCASSSGFTGSTDTQYFGPGTRLTVL.

In its sample, this clonotype was seen many times. The gene calls are TRBV12-3 or TRBV12-4 and TRBJ1-1; 12 bases map to TRBD1. This CDR3 comprises 14 residues. The V segment lost 6 bases and the J segment 4 bases; nucleotides outside the gene matches: 3. CDR3 protein: CASRGQGAGTEAFF. In nucleotides, the CDR3 is TGTGCCAGCAGGGGACAGGGGGCCGGCACTGAAGCTTTCTTT.

The chain employs TRBV12-3 or TRBV12-4 and TRBJ1-6; D not certain. This CDR3 spans 15 amino acids. V was cut by 0 bases and J by 9 bases, with 12 bases left in between. CDR3 amino acids: CASSLAVTGISPLHF. As DNA, the CDR3 is TGTGCCAGCAGTTTAGCCGTAACCGGGATTTCACCCCTCCACTTT.

This clonotype was counted at least ten times. The V and J genes are TRBV12-3 or TRBV12-4 and TRBJ1-1; D remains ambiguous. CDR3 length: 13 amino acids. Trimming stripped 5 bases from V and 5 bases from J, with 12 bases between. The CDR3 DNA is TGTGCCAGCAGTCCAGGACGGGAGACTGAAGCTTTCTTT. It is translated as CASSPGRETEAFF.

This clonotype has a handful of counts. The J gene is TRBJ2-3, the V gene TRBV4-3, with TRBD2 as a possible D gene (6 bases). The CDR3 has 14 residues. Germline CDR1 reads LGHNA; CDR2 reads YSLEER. The ends were cut back, 3 bases at V and 4 bases at J, with 11 bases in the middle. The CDR3 loop is CASSQRLGSDTQYF. The CDR3 bases are TGCGCCAGCAGCCAGCGACTAGGTTCAGATACGCAGTATTTT.

This clonotype was recorded a few times. The chain links TRBV7-9 to TRBJ1-2; TRBD1 aligns across 7 bases. Germline V gives CDR1 SEHNR, CDR2 FQNEAQ (reference sequence). The CDR3 runs to 14 residues. V was clipped by 4 bases and J by 8 bases; unmatched bases: 10. The CDR3 loop reads CASSSSGTVYGYTF. In DNA form, the CDR3 reads TGTGCCAGCAGCTCATCCGGGACAGTATACGGCTACACCTTC.

This clonotype was counted ten times or more. The chain couples TRBV20-1 to TRBJ2-2; D is unclear. The CDR3 is 14 amino acids. Germline lookup yields CDR1 DFQATT and CDR2 SNEGSKA (reference sequence). V was cut by 4 bases and J by 0 bases, with 9 bases left in between. The CDR3 here is CSATPRPNTGELFF. The CDR3 coding sequence is TGCAGTGCTACCCCCCGCCCGAACACCGGGGAGCTGTTTTTT.

This clonotype was seen ten or more times. A read error may account for a junction end that differs from germline. This chain connects TRBV5-1 to TRBJ2-2, with 9 positions matching TRBD1. CDR3 size: 14 residues. Germline CDR1 reads SGHRS; CDR2 reads YFSETQ. CDR3 sequence reads: CASSPGQGTGELFF. The CDR3 DNA sequence: TGTGCCAGCAGTCCGGGACAGGGAACCGGGGAGCTGTTCTTT.

This clonotype appeared a few times. The rearrangement joins TRBV5-5 to TRBJ2-1; 8 nucleotides agree with TRBD1. V trimming: 5 bases; J trimming: 3 bases; junction bases outside the gene matches: 10. This CDR3 has 16 amino acids. CDR1 is SGHKS, CDR2 YYEKEE, per germline (reference sequence). The chain's CDR3 is CASSQLTGQGYNEQFF. CDR3 in DNA: TGTGCCAGCAGTCAACTGACCGGACAGGGCTACAATGAGCAGTTCTTC.

The CDR3 loop is CASRDTGLAPVGRYNEQFF. DNA of the CDR3: TGTGCCAGCAGGGACACGGGACTAGCGCCGGTAGGGAGATACAATGAGCAGTTCTTC. This rearrangement joins TRBV4-2 to TRBJ2-1; TRBD2 matches 10 bases. Trimming removed 6 bases from V and 4 bases from J; junction bases left unmatched: 18. The length of the CDR3 is 19 residues. Per germline, CDR1 LGHNA and CDR2 YNFKEQ.

This clonotype was counted only a few times. This chain links TRBV3-1 with TRBJ2-1, with D maybe TRBD2 (6 bases). This CDR3 is built from 15 residues. CDR1 and CDR2 from the germline V gene are LGHDT and YNNKEL (reference sequence). V lost 2 bases, J lost 1 base, and 9 bases lay in between. The CDR3 sequence is CASSQLAFSYNEQFF. DNA of the CDR3: TGTGCCAGCAGCCAACTAGCGTTTTCCTACAATGAGCAGTTCTTC.

This clonotype was counted a few times. This chain joins TRBV5-1 and TRBJ2-5, with a tentative D call TRBD1 (6 bases). The CDR3 contains 16 residues. Germline V gene sequence: CDR1 SGHRS, CDR2 YFSETQ. Between the trimmed V and J ends, which lost 4 bases and 0 bases, there was a span of 16 bases. The CDR3 loop is CASSLLGQRYQETQYF. The CDR3 nucleotides are TGCGCCAGCAGCCTCCTTGGACAGAGATACCAAGAGACCCAGTACTTC.

This clonotype was observed a few times. The chain employs TRBV20-1 and TRBJ2-5, with 11 bases that match TRBD1. CDR1 and CDR2 from the germline V gene are DFQATT and SNEGSKA (reference sequence). The CDR3 is 11 amino acids. The V segment lost 5 bases and the J segment 14 bases; nucleotides outside the gene matches: 7. The CDR3 protein is CSAGDRGGLYF. CDR3 DNA: TGCAGTGCTGGGGACAGGGGGGGGTTATACTTC.